Sequencing of this T cell receptor beta chain was carried out in a study of shared clonotypes between healthy human individuals. Worth noting for this clone: Compared with germline, one end of the junction differs, possibly owing to a read error.

Sequencing was performed with immunoSEQ multiplex PCR; in TCRdb, only in-frame clones are kept and a portion is missing. Among about 2.3 million clones listed, about nine tenths were seen once. Per the germline V gene, CDR1 is SGHTA and CDR2 is FQGTGA. CDR3 length: 16 amino acids. This chain joins TRBV7-3 and TRBJ2-2; 10 bases map to TRBD1. This TCR was sampled from a man in his late teens or twenties in good health. Some clones in this sample may be carry-over from other donors' samples. The sequencing sample was made of naive CD4+ T cells from PBMCs. Subset denoted: CD45RA+ positively selected. CDR3 sequence (DNA): TGTGCCAGCACCTTATCCGGGACAGGGGTCACCGGGGAGCTGTTTTTT. It yields the protein CASTLSGTGVTGELFF.